The 25 T cell receptor beta chains reported below all come from one sample, sequenced in a study of beta chain features in type 1 diabetes. Their cognate antigens are unknown. Study-wide findings and caveats: Moderate but significant shortening of TCRB CDR3s was recorded in all four CD4+ subsets from Type 1 diabetes patients.

Isolated RNA was reverse transcribed in full, so expressed TCRB transcripts were sequenced. Sequencing used immunoSEQ multiplex PCR; TCRdb keeps in-frame clones, though not all of them. The table includes more than 300,000 clones, roughly 12% detected once. What was sequenced was naive CD4+ T cells from blood. The receptors were gathered from a woman younger than 35 with type 1 diabetes.

The V and J genes are TRBV2 and TRBJ2-7; 7 bases are a match to TRBD2. The CDR3 runs 13 residues. The J segment lost 9 bases and the V segment lost 3 bases, leaving 8 bases of the junction unmatched. CDR1 and CDR2 from the germline V gene are SNHLY and FYNNEI. The DNA for the CDR3 is TGTGCCAGCAGTGAGAGGACGGGGAGGGGGCAGTACTTC. It specifies CASSERTGRGQYF.

The chain joins TRBV30 to TRBJ2-7; a weak D match, TRBD2 (5 bases). The CDR3 is 13 residues long. V lost 3 bases to trimming and J lost 0 bases, with 9 bases between them. Germline V CDR1 and CDR2: GTSNPN, SVGIG (reference sequence). The CDR3, as DNA: TGTGCCTGGAGGCATCGGGGCTCCTACGAGCAGTACTTC. It specifies CAWRHRGSYEQYF.

V and J are TRBV5-1 and TRBJ2-1; TRBD2 might be the D (5 bases). Trimming cost V 2 bases and J 8 bases, with 14 bases left between them. Germline V gives CDR1 SGHRS, CDR2 YFSETQ. This CDR3 spans 14 amino acids. The CDR3 sequence is CASSFTGVGDEQFF. The CDR3 DNA reads TGCGCCAGCAGCTTCACCGGGGTCGGGGATGAGCAGTTCTTC.

The chain employs TRBV2 and TRBJ1-5, with 9 nucleotides matching TRBD1. The CDR3 is 15 amino acids. Trimming took 5 bases from V and 6 from J; bases not matched to a gene: 8. Germline V gives CDR1 SNHLY, CDR2 FYNNEI. CDR3 in amino acids: CASSSEGTGPQPQHF. CDR3 bases: TGTGCCAGCAGTTCGGAGGGGACAGGGCCTCAGCCCCAGCATTTT.

V gene TRBV30 combines with J gene TRBJ2-1, with 7 positions matching TRBD1. With V trimmed by 0 bases and J by 10 bases, 9 bases remained unmatched. Per germline, CDR1 GTSNPN and CDR2 SVGIG (reference sequence). The CDR3 extends over 14 amino acids. This CDR3 reads CAWSVRDRRSEQFF. The CDR3 bases are TGTGCCTGGAGTGTACGGGACAGACGATCGGAGCAGTTCTTC.

For the CDR3, the DNA is TGTGCCAGCAGGCGGGGACTTAACAATGAGCAGTTCTTC. Translated: CASRRGLNNEQFF. V usage is TRBV2 and J usage is TRBJ2-1, with D possibly TRBD2 on 6 matching bases. The length of the CDR3 is 13 residues. Germline V CDR1 and CDR2: SNHLY, FYNNEI. The V end lost 6 bases, the J end lost 5 bases, and 11 bases lay between the germline ends.

This clone was observed a few times. The chain uses TRBV7-2 and TRBJ2-7; 7 positions match TRBD2. The CDR3 has 14 residues. V was clipped by 1 base and J by 2 bases; unmatched bases: 2. In germline, CDR1 is SGHTA, CDR2 FQGNSA. CDR3 residues: CASSLGGSTYEQYF. The CDR3 DNA reads TGTGCCAGCAGCTTAGGCGGGAGCACCTACGAGCAGTACTTC.

This clone came up a few times. V and J are TRBV9 and TRBJ2-6, with 12 positions matching TRBD2. Losses at the gene ends were 3 bases for V and 2 bases for J; bases not matched to a gene: 3. Looked up from germline, CDR1 is SGDLS and CDR2 is YYNGEE. The CDR3 totals 17 residues. The CDR3 sequence: CASSAGTSGPGANVLTF. The CDR3 nucleotides are TGTGCCAGCAGCGCCGGGACTAGCGGGCCTGGGGCCAACGTCCTGACTTTC.

This clone was counted only a few times. V gene TRBV5-1 combines with J gene TRBJ2-1, with unresolved D. Per germline, CDR1 SGHRS and CDR2 YFSETQ. This CDR3 spans 13 amino acids. Trimming pared 4 bases from V and 9 bases from J, leaving 14 bases between. The DNA of the CDR3 is TGCGCCAGCAGCACGGGTTCCCCGGGTGAGCAGTTCTTC. This sequence encodes CASSTGSPGEQFF.

This clone has only a few counts. V usage is TRBV27 and J usage is TRBJ1-6; the match to TRBD1 covers 10 bases. The ends lost 3 bases at V and 9 bases at J; junction bases unmatched: 5. The germline CDR1 and CDR2 sequences are MNHEY and SMNVEV (reference sequence). CDR3 length: 15 amino acids. The CDR3 bases are TGTGCCAGCAGTTTTCGGACAGGGGGAAGTTCACCCCTCCACTTT. It specifies CASSFRTGGSSPLHF.

A few counts support this clone. The rearrangement uses TRBV25-1 and TRBJ2-1; D is perhaps TRBD2 (6 bases). The CDR3 spans 15 residues. Trimming took off 6 bases at V and 3 bases at J, with 15 bases between the two ends. Germline CDR1 MGHDK, CDR2 SYGVNS. For the CDR3, the DNA is TGTGCCAGCAGGACCGGGGCGGGGAACTACAATGAGCAGTTCTTC. Protein: CASRTGAGNYNEQFF.

This chain links TRBV29-1 with TRBJ2-2; 8 nucleotides match TRBD1. Germline V gives CDR1 SQVTM, CDR2 ANQGSEA. With V trimmed by 2 bases and J by 2 bases, 4 bases remained unmatched. This CDR3 is built from 15 residues. This CDR3 is CSVERGQANTGELFF. The DNA for the CDR3 is TGCAGCGTTGAACGGGGACAGGCCAACACCGGGGAGCTGTTTTTT.

The chain is built from TRBV28 and TRBJ1-2, with D possibly matching TRBD1 (6 bases). Germline V gene sequence: CDR1 MDHEN, CDR2 SYDVKM. The CDR3 is made up of 12 amino acids. Trimming stripped 10 bases from V and 5 bases from J, with 14 bases between. The CDR3 protein is CAIHGTLYGYTF. The CDR3 DNA is TGTGCCATCCACGGGACATTGTATGGCTACACCTTC.

The chain employs TRBV15 and TRBJ2-7; D is perhaps TRBD2 (6 bases). The ends were cut back, 0 bases at V and 7 bases at J, with 16 bases in the middle. Germline CDR1 and CDR2: LNHNV and YYDKDF (reference sequence). CDR3 length: 15 residues. The CDR3 bases are TGTGCCACCAGCAGAGATCTCGGCGGAGGGCTTGAGCAGTACTTC. Its protein is CATSRDLGGGLEQYF.

The genes are TRBV20-1 and TRBJ2-7; D perhaps matches TRBD1 (5 bases). The CDR3 runs 10 residues. The V gene lost 5 bases and the J gene lost 5 bases, with 7 bases spanning the gap. Germline assignment: CDR1 DFQATT and CDR2 SNEGSKA (reference sequence). In nucleotides, the CDR3 is TGCAGTGCTTCCAGGGACGAGCAGTACTTC. Protein sequence: CSASRDEQYF.

V and J are TRBV2 and TRBJ2-4; weak D call: TRBD1 (5 bases). V was shortened by 0 bases and J by 0 bases, with 9 bases between the two germline ends. The CDR3 consists of 16 residues. From germline, CDR1 is SNHLY and CDR2 FYNNEI. CDR3 amino acids: CASSEAGQLAKNIQYF. For the CDR3, the DNA is TGTGCCAGCAGTGAAGCGGGGCAGCTAGCCAAAAACATTCAGTACTTC.

This clone has a handful of counts. This chain links TRBV29-1 with TRBJ2-3, with a possible D match to TRBD2 (6 bases). The CDR3 length is 15 residues. The germline gives CDR1 SQVTM, CDR2 ANQGSEA. The V end was cut by 0 bases, the J end by 0 bases, with 10 bases between. The chain's CDR3 is CSVEEAGTSTDTQYF. The CDR3 DNA follows: TGCAGCGTTGAAGAGGCCGGGACTAGCACAGATACGCAGTATTTT.

This clone was recorded a few times. This sequence joins TRBV6-5 and TRBJ2-1, with 7 positions matching TRBD2. CDR1 and CDR2 (germline): MNHEY, SVGAGI. CDR3 length equals 15 residues. With 6 bases clipped from V and 0 bases from J, the junction kept 5 bases outside the gene matches. CDR3 residues: CASRPPGGSYNEQFF. The CDR3 coding sequence is TGTGCCAGCAGGCCACCGGGGGGCTCCTACAATGAGCAGTTCTTC.

The chain is built from TRBV18 and TRBJ2-1; D possibly corresponds to TRBD2 (5 bases). From germline, CDR1 is KGHSH and CDR2 LQKENI. Between the trimmed V and J ends, which lost 4 bases and 3 bases, there was a span of 7 bases. CDR3 length: 13 amino acids. The CDR3 region has the DNA TGTGCCAGCTCACAGAGCGGCTACAATGAGCAGTTCTTC. Its translation: CASSQSGYNEQFF.

J is TRBJ2-3 and V is TRBV4-3; D perhaps matches TRBD1 (6 bases). The germline V gene encodes CDR1 LGHNA and CDR2 YSLEER. V lost 2 bases, J lost 6 bases, and 9 bases lay in between. The CDR3 loop spans 13 amino acids. CDR3 sequence (DNA): TGCGCCAGCAGCCAACGAGGACAGGATACGCAGTATTTT. Translating it yields CASSQRGQDTQYF.

This clone occurred a few times. This chain uses TRBV28 with TRBJ2-3; TRBD1 is a possible D gene (5 bases). The CDR3 totals 15 residues. Trimming pared 7 bases from V and 5 bases from J, leaving 19 bases between. Germline CDR1 is MDHEN and CDR2 is SYDVKM. The CDR3 region is CASNIQAPGGDTQYF. For the CDR3, the DNA is TGTGCCAGCAACATACAGGCCCCGGGCGGAGATACGCAGTATTTT.

This chain links TRBV28 with TRBJ1-1; D possibly corresponds to TRBD1 (6 bases). CDR3 length: 16 residues. V lost 7 bases and J lost 1, with 19 bases in between. Germline CDR1 is MDHEN and CDR2 is SYDVKM. CDR3 in DNA: TGTGCCAGCACCACTCCTGGGGGGGCTTGGAACACTGAAGCTTTCTTT. Encoded protein: CASTTPGGAWNTEAFF.

The chain carries TRBV9 and TRBJ2-3; D is perhaps TRBD1 (5 bases). The CDR3 totals 14 residues. V was trimmed by 3 bases and J by 5 bases, leaving 13 bases between them. Germline CDR1 is SGDLS and CDR2 is YYNGEE. The DNA for the CDR3 is TGTGCCAGCAGCGGAACAGGCTTAAGAGATACGCAGTATTTT. It codes for CASSGTGLRDTQYF.

This sequence joins TRBV6-6 and TRBJ2-5; D not certain. Germline CDR1 MNHNY, CDR2 SVGAGI (reference sequence). V dropped 4 bases and J dropped 3 bases, with 3 bases sitting between them. The CDR3 is made up of 11 amino acids. CDR3 bases: TGTGCCAGCAGTTCCGAAGAGACCCAGTACTTC. It yields the protein CASSSEETQYF.

This clone was counted only a few times. The CDR3 protein is CATSPWSTGANVLTF. The CDR3 coding sequence is TGTGCCACTTCGCCGTGGAGTACAGGGGCCAACGTCCTGACTTTC. This chain uses TRBV19 with TRBJ2-6; D is undetermined. V was clipped by 10 bases and J by 4 bases, with 17 bases between them. From germline, CDR1 is LNHDA and CDR2 SQIVND (reference sequence). The CDR3 is 15 amino acids.